This entry is about one T cell receptor beta chain. The sample belongs to a study of blood T cell repertoires in COVID-19. Study in general: Sites across the United States, Italy and Spain contributed samples from acute and convalescent COVID-19. Nucleic acid was either cDNA or gDNA, and it came from T cells, B-cell-depleted T cells, or PBMCs.

In the source study's methods: Amplified reference gene primers provided the basis for estimating nucleated cell counts. Sequencing was performed with immunoSEQ multiplex PCR; in TCRdb, only in-frame clones are kept and a portion is missing. The V and J calls and the clone size are those of that table, but D and trimming were determined from the DNA. The sample contains 130,000 to 150,000 clones, 76% of which appear only once. V was shortened by 4 bases and J by 0 bases, with 11 bases between the two germline ends. Germline V gene lookup returns CDR1 SGHTS and CDR2 YDEGEE. This CDR3 contains 15 residues.

The clonotype originates from a man aged 55 to 70 with acute or convalescent COVID-19. The gene calls are TRBV5-8 and TRBJ1-5; the D gene is possibly TRBD1 (5 bases). Specimen: peripheral blood. The CDR3: CASSTDSYSNQPQHF. CDR3 sequence (DNA): TGTGCCAGCAGCACCGACAGCTATAGCAATCAGCCCCAGCATTTT.